These T cell receptor beta chains were read from a single sample in a study of shared clonotypes between healthy human individuals. Sequenced by immunoSEQ multiplex PCR; TCRdb stores in-frame clones only, minus some. This sample has nearly 500,000 clones, with 76% found just once. Input material: PBMCs. These receptor sequences come from a woman aged 40 to 50 in good health. Some clones in this sample may be carry-over from other donors' samples. CDR3s include the opening cysteine and the closing phenylalanine or tryptophan. The order of the fields is J gene, V gene, D gene, clone size, CDR3 DNA, CDR3 protein. A D gene is named only where the DNA matches it firmly. A clone size is listed for some rows: how often the clone was seen (once, few, many), or a class if it is expanded.

TRBJ2-3	TRBV14	TRBD2	-	TGTGCCAGCAGCCTCGGACTAGCTGCTAGCACAGATACGCAGTATTTT	CASSLGLAASTDTQYF
TRBJ1-4	TRBV28	-	-	TGTGCCAGCAGTTTGGCCGGAGTGGCCCCAACTAATGAAAAACTGTTTTTT	CASSLAGVAPTNEKLFF
TRBJ2-1	TRBV2	-	few	TGTGCCAGCAGTGAAATTGTTGGCGGGGAGCAGTTCTTC	CASSEIVGGEQFF
TRBJ2-2	TRBV6-5	TRBD2	-	TGTGCCAGCAGTCCCGGTCTAGCGGGAGCCGGGGAGCTGTTTTTT	CASSPGLAGAGELFF
TRBJ2-1	TRBV6-5	TRBD2	few	TGTGCCAGCAGACCAACCGGGACTAGGGGCAATGAGCAGTTCTTC	CASRPTGTRGNEQFF
TRBJ2-7	TRBV28	-	-	TGTGCCAGCAGTTTTAGCGGCTCCTACGAGCAGTACTTC	CASSFSGSYEQYF
TRBJ1-1	TRBV27	-	-	TGTGCCAGCACCAAAGGGACCCCCGGAACTGAAGCTTTCTTT	CASTKGTPGTEAFF
TRBJ2-1	TRBV9	TRBD2	-	TGTGCCAGCAGCCAAGCGGGAACCTACAATGAGCAGTTCTTC	CASSQAGTYNEQFF
TRBJ2-1	TRBV7-9	TRBD1	-	TGTGCCAGCAGCCGAGGGACAGGGGCGTCTTGGAATGAGCAGTTCTTC	CASSRGTGASWNEQFF
TRBJ1-3	TRBV7-2	-	-	TGTGCCAGCAGCTTAGTGTTGGGGTCAGGAAACACCATATATTTT	CASSLVLGSGNTIYF
TRBJ2-2	TRBV2	-	-	TGTGCCAGCATGGGGGAACACGAGAACACCGGGGAGCTGTTTTTT	CASMGEHENTGELFF
TRBJ1-1	TRBV7-3	-	-	TGTGCCAGCAGCTTAAATCGGGGGGCTGAAGCTTTCTTT	CASSLNRGAEAFF
TRBJ2-3	TRBV28	TRBD1	-	TGTGCCAGCAGTTCACCGGGACAGGGACGTCCCGATACGCAGTATTTT	CASSSPGQGRPDTQYF
TRBJ1-4	TRBV6-1	-	few	TGTGCCAGCAGTGAGGCGGTTAGTGAAAAACTGTTTTTT	CASSEAVSEKLFF
TRBJ2-5	TRBV11-1	-	-	TGTGCCAGCAGCTTATCTGGATCCGAGACCCAGTACTTC	CASSLSGSETQYF
TRBJ2-3	TRBV21-1	-	-	TGTGCCAGCAGCGGACCAGGGAAGATGAACACAGATACGCAGTATTTT	CASSGPGKMNTDTQYF
TRBJ2-3	TRBV18	TRBD2	-	TGTGCCAGCTCACCACGGGGGGGGACAGATACGCAGTATTTT	CASSPRGGTDTQYF
TRBJ1-5	TRBV29-1	-	-	TGCAGCGTTGGGCAGGGTCCCAATCAGCCCCAGCATTTT	CSVGQGPNQPQHF
TRBJ2-2	TRBV7-2	TRBD2	-	TGTGCCAGCAGCCCGGGGGGAGCGGGAGGGGTCGGGGAGCTGTTTTTT	CASSPGGAGGVGELFF
TRBJ1-1	TRBV6-5	TRBD1	-	TGTGCCAGCACCCAGGGGGGCCCGAACACTGAAGCTTTCTTT	CASTQGGPNTEAFF
TRBJ2-3	TRBV18	-	-	TGTGCCAGCTCGCCCAGTGGGAGCACAGATACGCAGTATTTT	CASSPSGSTDTQYF
TRBJ2-2	TRBV7-3	-	-	TGTGCCTCCTCCCAACAGAACACCGGGGAGCTGTTTTTT	CASSQQNTGELFF